Shown below are 14 T cell receptor beta chains from a single sample sequenced in a study of T cell repertoires in aging, cancer and after chemotherapy. The template was genomic DNA from peripheral blood, not RNA. TRB rearrangements spanning V, D and J were amplified using mixed TRB-A/B primers. From the multiplex PCR reads, TCRdb called clonotypes with MiXCR, one entry per CDR3 protein. The sample lists about 9,300 distinct CDR3 sequences; approximately 54% were seen once. The sample comprised blood. These receptors were obtained from a human donor in good health.

This rearrangement joins TRBV27 to TRBJ2-7; tentatively, D is TRBD1 (6 bases). The CDR3 runs 13 residues. V lost 6 bases and J 4 bases, leaving 13 bases between the germline ends. Germline values: CDR1 MNHEY, CDR2 SMNVEV (reference sequence). Written as DNA, the CDR3 is TGTGCCAGCAGGACAGGAGGTCATTACGAGCAGTACTTC. Its protein is CASRTGGHYEQYF.

Only a few counts were recorded for this clonotype. This chain connects TRBV6-1 to TRBJ1-2; D is undetermined. The CDR3 loop spans 13 amino acids. Germline CDR1 MNHNS, CDR2 SASEGT. V gave up 7 bases and J gave up 4 bases, with 13 bases separating them. CDR3 nucleotides: TGTGCCAGCATCCCTGGAACCGGCTATGGCTACACCTTC. Encoded protein: CASIPGTGYGYTF.

This clonotype showed up just a few times. This rearrangement joins TRBV5-6 to TRBJ2-1, with D perhaps TRBD1 (5 bases). V was clipped by 1 base and J by 10 bases, with 12 bases between them. Germline assignment: CDR1 SGHDT and CDR2 YYEEEE. The CDR3 is 13 amino acids. This chain's CDR3 is CASSLRGLDEQFF. The CDR3 coding sequence is TGTGCCAGCAGCTTGAGGGGCCTAGACGAGCAGTTCTTC.

This chain connects TRBV5-6 to TRBJ2-5; D tentatively reads TRBD1 or TRBD2 (5 bases each). The germline V gene encodes CDR1 SGHDT and CDR2 YYEEEE. Trimming removed 4 bases from V and 5 bases from J, with 18 bases in between. CDR3 length: 15 residues. The CDR3 is CASSHLRGERETQYF. In DNA, the CDR3 is TGTGCCAGCAGCCACCTGCGAGGGGAACGGGAGACCCAGTACTTC.

The genes are TRBV6-1 and TRBJ1-2; a weak D match, TRBD1 (5 bases). V was cut by 6 bases and J by 2 bases, with 16 bases left in between. The CDR3 is 15 amino acids. From germline, CDR1 is MNHNS and CDR2 SASEGT. Here the CDR3 reads CASRPASGRNYGYTF. CDR3 sequence (DNA): TGTGCCAGCAGGCCAGCGTCAGGGAGGAACTATGGCTACACCTTC.

This clonotype was recorded a few times. The rearrangement uses TRBV27 and TRBJ2-1, with 7 bases lining up with TRBD2. J gave up 7 bases and V 4 bases, and 16 bases lay outside the gene matches. The germline CDR1 and CDR2 sequences are MNHEY and SMNVEV (reference sequence). CDR3 size: 17 residues. The CDR3 loop is CASSSVSGVPGGNEQFF. The CDR3 DNA reads as TGTGCCAGCAGTTCCGTTTCAGGCGTTCCGGGGGGTAATGAGCAGTTCTTC.

This clonotype was seen a handful of times. V and J are TRBV19 and TRBJ2-1; 7 bases are shared with TRBD2. Trimming removed 5 bases from V and 4 bases from J; junction bases left unmatched: 8. Germline V CDR1 and CDR2: LNHDA, SQIVND (reference sequence). The CDR3 length is 15 residues. For the CDR3, the DNA is TGTGCCAGTAGTGGAAGAGCGGGATTGTACAATGAGCAGTTCTTC. This translates into CASSGRAGLYNEQFF.

The rearrangement joins TRBV20-1 to TRBJ1-1; tentatively, D is TRBD1 (5 bases). CDR3 length: 12 amino acids. V shed 3 bases and J shed 5 bases, with 10 bases lying between them. The germline gives CDR1 DFQATT, CDR2 SNEGSKA (reference sequence). This CDR3 is CSASSRETEAFF. CDR3 in DNA: TGCAGTGCTAGCTCCAGGGAGACTGAAGCTTTCTTT.

The J gene is TRBJ1-2, the V gene TRBV7-9, with D maybe TRBD1 (6 bases). The CDR3 runs to 12 residues. Per the germline V gene, CDR1 is SEHNR and CDR2 is FQNEAQ (reference sequence). Trimming left V 8 bases short and J 2 bases short, with 9 bases between. CDR3 region: CASDGGNYGYTF. CDR3 sequence (DNA): TGTGCCAGCGATGGGGGCAACTATGGCTACACCTTC.

The chain employs TRBV6-1 and TRBJ2-3; D tentatively fits TRBD1 or TRBD2 (5 bases each). Germline V gives CDR1 MNHNS, CDR2 SASEGT. V was trimmed by 4 bases and J by 4 bases, leaving 9 bases between them. The CDR3 spans 13 residues. The CDR3 loop reads CASSVRGADTQYF. In nucleotides, the CDR3 is TGTGCCAGCAGTGTGAGGGGTGCAGATACGCAGTATTTT.

The chain uses TRBV20-1 and TRBJ2-1; TRBD2 is a possible D gene (6 bases). V dropped 0 bases and J dropped 1 base, with 10 bases sitting between them. From germline, CDR1 is DFQATT and CDR2 SNEGSKA (reference sequence). The CDR3 totals 15 residues. The CDR3 bases are TGCAGTGCTAGAGATCTTGCGGGATCCTACAATGAGCAGTTCTTC. Encoded protein: CSARDLAGSYNEQFF.

The J gene is TRBJ2-5, the V gene TRBV5-6; the match to TRBD2 covers 13 bases. The CDR3 is made up of 13 amino acids. From germline, CDR1 is SGHDT and CDR2 YYEEEE. The J segment lost 3 bases and the V segment lost 9 bases, leaving 2 bases of the junction unmatched. CDR3 bases: TGTGCCACCACTAGCGGGAGGGAAGAGACCCAGTACTTC. Its protein product is CATTSGREETQYF.

This clonotype was detected only once. J is TRBJ1-5 and V is TRBV19; D might be TRBD1 (5 bases). CDR3 length: 15 residues. The ends were cut back, 5 bases at V and 9 bases at J, with 20 bases in the middle. CDR1 and CDR2 (germline): LNHDA, SQIVND (reference sequence). CDR3 protein: CASSPQGPLGMPQHF. The CDR3 DNA reads TGTGCCAGTAGTCCCCAGGGTCCCCTTGGGATGCCCCAGCATTTT.

V usage is TRBV30 and J usage is TRBJ1-1; possibly TRBD1 for D (6 bases). CDR1 GTSNPN and CDR2 SVGIG come from the germline V gene (reference sequence). V gave up 1 base and J gave up 2 bases, with 14 bases separating them. The CDR3 extends over 15 amino acids. CDR3 nucleotide sequence: TGTGCCTGGAGTGCCCCAGCAGGGGCAAACACTGAAGCTTTCTTT. Its translation: CAWSAPAGANTEAFF.